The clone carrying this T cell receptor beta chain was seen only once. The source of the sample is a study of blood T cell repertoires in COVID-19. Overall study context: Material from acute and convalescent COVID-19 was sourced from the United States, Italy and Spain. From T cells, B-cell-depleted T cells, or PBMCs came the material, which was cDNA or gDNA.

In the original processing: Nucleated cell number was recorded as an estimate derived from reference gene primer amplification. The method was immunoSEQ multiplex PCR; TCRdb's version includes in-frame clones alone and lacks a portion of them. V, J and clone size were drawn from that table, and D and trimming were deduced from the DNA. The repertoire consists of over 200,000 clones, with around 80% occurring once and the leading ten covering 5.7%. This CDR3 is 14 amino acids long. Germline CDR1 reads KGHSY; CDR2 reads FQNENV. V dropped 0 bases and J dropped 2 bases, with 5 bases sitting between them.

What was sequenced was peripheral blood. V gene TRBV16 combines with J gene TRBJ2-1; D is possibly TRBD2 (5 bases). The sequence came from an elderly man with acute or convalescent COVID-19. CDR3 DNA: TGTGCCAGCAGCCAATCGGGAGCCTACAATGAGCAGTTCTTC. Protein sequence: CASSQSGAYNEQFF.